A single T cell receptor beta chain is shown here with its context. Its antigen is still unknown. Repertoires were generated with immunoSEQ multiplex PCR, while TCRdb's copy carries only in-frame clones and drops some. The table lists 62,000 or so clones, around four fifths of them singletons. There are 16 residues in the CDR3. Germline assignment: CDR1 ENHRY and CDR2 SYGVKD. V lost 2 bases and J lost 2; bases outside the gene matches: 8. These data come from a study of OX40 agonist ivuxolimab in advanced cancers. Study-level background: Patients with hepatocellular carcinoma, melanoma, renal cell or head and neck cancer made up the dose-escalation patients. General observations from the study: Both CD4+ and CD8+ T cell populations in blood had undergone clonal expansion by week 6 at 0.1 to 3.0 mg/kg. Compared with others, partial responders at 0.1-3.0 mg/kg displayed clonal expansion among the lowest.

Systemic immunosuppression or autoimmune disease history was grounds to exclude patients. The specimen comprised CD4+ or CD8+ T cells sorted from blood, sampled in a trial of the OX40 agonist ivuxolimab. The receptor was isolated from an adult with an advanced solid tumor such as melanoma, head and neck, liver or kidney cancer. This chain connects TRBV10-3 to TRBJ2-7, with TRBD2 matching over 8 bases. CDR3 in amino acids: CAISETKRESAYEQYF. As DNA, the CDR3 is TGTGCCATCAGTGAGACTAAGCGGGAGAGTGCCTACGAGCAGTACTTC.